The 16 T cell receptor beta chains listed next were all sequenced from one sample in a study of molecular identifiers for immune sequencing clone quantification. TCRdb redid the calling of the PCR reads with MiXCR, one entry per CDR3 protein. In the table there are 250,000 to 350,000 distinct CDR3 sequences, about a fifth of which are singletons. Specimen: naive CD8+ T cells from blood, with Jurkat cell RNA spiked in. Subset in this sample: FACS-sorted CD8+CD4-CCR7+CD45RA+ naive T cells. Receptors originate from a human donor in good health. Some libraries in this study had Jurkat cell RNA spiked in.

The table lists this clonotype with a few counts. A much larger clone is a single base away; this may be a read error. V and J are TRBV5-1 and TRBJ2-7, with D maybe TRBD1 (5 bases). V was pared by 3 bases and J by 0 bases, with 10 bases between. Germline assignment: CDR1 SGHRS and CDR2 YFSETQ. CDR3 length: 14 amino acids. The CDR3 loop is CASSSETVSYEQYF. The CDR3 nucleotides read TGCGCCAGCAGCTCCGAGACAGTCTCCTACGAGCAGTACTTC. The variable domain in full, completed from reference TRBV5-1 and TRBJ2-7, reads KAGVTQTPRYLIKTRGQQVTLSCSPISGHRSVSWYQQTPGQGLQFLFEYFSETQRNKGNFPGRFSGRQFSNSRSEMNVSTLELGDSALYLCASSSETVSYEQYFGPGTRLTVT.

Only a few counts were recorded for this clonotype. A junction boundary mismatches the germline segment, possibly from a read error. This chain joins TRBV12-3 or TRBV12-4 and TRBJ2-1; D is uncertain. CDR3 size: 15 residues. Here the CDR3 reads CASGLVGLPLVEQFF. Here the CDR3 DNA reads TGTGCCAGCGGTTTAGTGGGTTTACCCCTCGTTGAGCAGTTCTTC.

This chain connects TRBV6-1 to TRBJ2-1; D not resolved. CDR3 length equals 13 residues. Germline V gene lookup returns CDR1 MNHNS and CDR2 SASEGT. V was trimmed by 2 bases and J by 6 bases, leaving 8 bases between them. CDR3 coding DNA: TGTGCCAGCAGTGAAAGGAGCTTCAATGAGCAGTTCTTC. Protein: CASSERSFNEQFF.

This clonotype showed up many times. The J gene is TRBJ2-1, the V gene TRBV29-1, with TRBD1 as a possible D gene (5 bases). The germline V gene encodes CDR1 SQVTM and CDR2 ANQGSEA. The CDR3 covers 16 residues. The V gene lost 3 bases and the J gene lost 0 bases, with 15 bases spanning the gap. CDR3 region: CSVEHRDRRSYNEQFF. In DNA, the CDR3 is TGCAGCGTTGAGCACCGAGACAGACGCTCCTACAATGAGCAGTTCTTC.

This clonotype was counted ten times or more. CDR3: CASSSTAEKYPSSAGANVLTF. CDR3 in DNA: TGTGCCAGCAGTTCCACCGCGGAAAAATACCCTTCCTCTGCGGGGGCCAACGTCCTGACTTTC. The chain carries TRBV12-3 or TRBV12-4 and TRBJ2-6, with D unclear. Trimming shortened V by 4 bases and J by 4 bases, and 29 bases separated the two germline ends. This CDR3 has 21 amino acids.

As to this clonotype: This may be a read error: a much more frequent sequence differs by one nucleotide. V is TRBV13 and J is TRBJ2-5; D not resolved. Germline V gives CDR1 PRHDT, CDR2 FYEKMQ (reference sequence). The CDR3 is made up of 14 amino acids. CDR3 protein: CASSLRIQQATQYF. The DNA for the CDR3 is TGTGCCAGCAGCTTGAGGATCCAACAAGCGACCCAGTACTTC. The full variable domain, completed using reference TRBV13 and TRBJ2-5, is AAGVIQSPRHLIKEKRETATLKCYPIPRHDTVYWYQQGPGQDPQFLISFYEKMQSDKGSIPDRFSAQQFSDYHSELNMSSLELGDSALYFCASSLRIQQATQYFGPGTRLLVL.

This clonotype was counted at least ten times. The gene calls are TRBV6-1 and TRBJ1-1; D not resolved. Germline values: CDR1 MNHNS, CDR2 SASEGT. The V end was cut by 0 bases, the J end by 0 bases, with 8 bases between. This CDR3 has 15 residues. In DNA form, the CDR3 reads TGTGCCAGCAGTGAAGCGGCAGTTTTGAACACTGAAGCTTTCTTT. Its translation is CASSEAAVLNTEAFF.

This clonotype occurred many times. V gene TRBV7-8 combines with J gene TRBJ2-3; the D gene is possibly TRBD2 (6 bases). The CDR3 is made up of 15 amino acids. The germline gives CDR1 SGHVS, CDR2 FQNEAQ. Trimming took 7 bases from V and 3 from J, leaving 17 bases between them. The CDR3 spells CASTERAGKTDTQYF. The CDR3 DNA sequence: TGTGCCAGCACCGAGCGGGCGGGAAAAACAGATACGCAGTATTTT.

V is TRBV30 and J is TRBJ2-7; 9 positions agree with TRBD2. Losses at the gene ends were 1 base for V and 3 bases for J; bases not matched to a gene: 7. Germline V gives CDR1 GTSNPN, CDR2 SVGIG (reference sequence). The CDR3 has 15 residues. The CDR3 DNA is TGTGCCTGGAGTGACCCGACTAGCGGAAACTACGAGCAGTACTTC. Translating gives CAWSDPTSGNYEQYF.

Ten or more counts support this clonotype. The chain combines TRBV5-1 with TRBJ2-7; TRBD1 agrees at 8 bases. The germline V gene encodes CDR1 SGHRS and CDR2 YFSETQ. Trimming cost V 0 bases and J 4 bases; bases outside gene matches: 6. CDR3 length: 15 residues. The CDR3 nucleotides read TGCGCCAGCAGCTTGGGATCAGGGGGCGGTTACGAGCAGTACTTC. It is translated as CASSLGSGGGYEQYF.

A few counts support this clonotype. The chain uses TRBV2 and TRBJ2-7; 12 bases are a match to TRBD2. The germline V gene encodes CDR1 SNHLY and CDR2 FYNNEI. The junction had 3 bases not matched to a gene; V was cut back by 9 bases and J by 3 bases. CDR3 length: 13 amino acids. The CDR3, as DNA: TGTGCCAGACAGACTAGCGGGGGCTACGAGCAGTACTTC. It encodes CARQTSGGYEQYF.

This clonotype has a count of ten or more. The V gene is TRBV4-1, the J gene TRBJ2-7, with a weak D call TRBD1 (6 bases). The germline V gene has CDR1 MGHRA and CDR2 YSYEKL. Deletions cut 1 base from V and 6 bases from J, with 10 bases between. This CDR3 has 13 residues. CDR3 DNA: TGCGCCAGCAGCCAAGGACAGGTAGGCGAGCAGTACTTC. This codes for CASSQGQVGEQYF.

This clonotype was counted only a few times. V gene TRBV19 combines with J gene TRBJ2-1; TRBD2 aligns across 11 bases. The germline V gene encodes CDR1 LNHDA and CDR2 SQIVND (reference sequence). V lost 5 bases, J lost 4 bases, and 4 bases stayed unmatched. This CDR3 spans 15 amino acids. CDR3 amino acids: CASSAIAGGYNEQFF. CDR3 coding DNA: TGTGCCAGTAGTGCCATAGCGGGGGGGTACAATGAGCAGTTCTTC.

This clonotype has a count of ten or more. The rearrangement uses TRBV2 and TRBJ2-3; 8 positions match TRBD1. From germline, CDR1 is SNHLY and CDR2 FYNNEI. The V segment lost 7 bases and the J segment 2 bases; nucleotides outside the gene matches: 2. CDR3 length: 13 amino acids. The CDR3 loop is CASTGGITDTQYF. The CDR3 region has the DNA TGTGCCAGCACAGGGGGCATCACAGATACGCAGTATTTT.

With regard to this clonotype: A much larger clone lies a single base off, so this may be a read error. In nucleotides, the CDR3 is TGTGCCAGCGGTTACAGTGCCTCCTACGAGCAGTACTTC. Translating gives CASGYSASYEQYF. This chain uses TRBV6-2 or TRBV6-3 with TRBJ2-7; D not resolved. The length of the CDR3 is 13 residues. Per the germline V gene, CDR1 is MNHEY and CDR2 is SVGEGT.

This clonotype was seen only a few times. The CDR3 sequence is CASSYNMGLAGVQETQYF. In DNA form, the CDR3 reads TGTGCCAGCAGTTACAATATGGGACTAGCGGGAGTCCAAGAGACCCAGTACTTC. The V call is TRBV6-2 or TRBV6-3, the J call TRBJ2-5; 14 bases match TRBD2. Germline V CDR1 and CDR2: MNHEY, SVGEGT. Trimming at V came to 2 bases and at J to 1 base, leaving 6 bases not matched to a gene. This CDR3 comprises 18 residues.